These T cell receptor beta chains were read from a single sample in a study of metastatic and nonmetastatic thyroid tumors. TCRdb re-called the PCR reads through MiXCR. The data contain 30,000 to 35,000 clones, 15% of them singletons. Sequencing was performed on blood. The receptors here all came from a male donor with papillary thyroid cancer or a benign thyroid nodule (not recorded which). Some clones in this sample may be carry-over from other donors' samples. The CDR3 runs from the conserved cysteine through the conserved F or W. A D gene is named only where the DNA matches it firmly. Clone size is stated in some rows and not others, as once, few, many or a class when expanded.

clone size: many; D gene: NA; CDR3 length: 17; V gene: TRBV7-8; J gene: TRBJ1-5; CDR3 protein: CASSSTRGTGNTQPQHF; CDR3 DNA: TGTGCCAGCAGCTCAACCCGGGGTACAGGGAACACTCAGCCCCAGCATTTT
clone size: many; D gene: NA; CDR3 length: 15; V gene: TRBV18; J gene: TRBJ1-5; CDR3 protein: CASSVGEGSNQPQHF; CDR3 DNA: TGTGCCAGCTCAGTGGGGGAGGGGAGCAATCAGCCCCAGCATTTT
clone size: few; D gene: NA; CDR3 length: 14; V gene: TRBV3-1; J gene: TRBJ2-2; CDR3 protein: CASSQRMNTGELFF; CDR3 DNA: TGTGCCAGCAGCCAGAGGATGAACACTGGGGAGCTGTTTTTT
clone size: many; D gene: NA; CDR3 length: 15; V gene: TRBV5-5; J gene: TRBJ2-7; CDR3 protein: CASSPDGGRAYEQYF; CDR3 DNA: TGTGCCAGCAGCCCGGACGGGGGCCGGGCGTACGAGCAGTACTTC
clone size: NA; D gene: TRBD1; CDR3 length: 13; V gene: TRBV30; J gene: TRBJ2-2; CDR3 protein: CAWTGQADGELFF; CDR3 DNA: TGTGCCTGGACTGGACAGGCGGACGGGGAGCTGTTTTTT
clone size: NA; D gene: TRBD2; CDR3 length: 15; V gene: TRBV7-8; J gene: TRBJ2-7; CDR3 protein: CASSELAGGFYEQYF; CDR3 DNA: TGTGCCAGCAGCGAACTAGCGGGAGGTTTCTACGAGCAGTACTTC
clone size: many; D gene: NA; CDR3 length: 18; V gene: TRBV6-6; J gene: TRBJ1-4; CDR3 protein: CASSYSAGSGATNEKLFF; CDR3 DNA: TGTGCCAGCAGTTACTCGGCTGGGTCAGGGGCAACTAATGAAAAACTGTTTTTT
clone size: many; D gene: TRBD1; CDR3 length: 16; V gene: TRBV18; J gene: TRBJ1-5; CDR3 protein: CASSVTGGEGNQPQHF; CDR3 DNA: TGTGCCAGCTCGGTAACAGGGGGTGAGGGCAATCAGCCCCAGCATTTT
clone size: many; D gene: NA; CDR3 length: 12; V gene: TRBV6-2/TRBV6-3; J gene: TRBJ1-5; CDR3 protein: CASSDGYQPQHF; CDR3 DNA: TGTGCCAGCAGCGACGGCTATCAGCCCCAGCATTTT
clone size: many; D gene: TRBD1; CDR3 length: 14; V gene: TRBV7-7; J gene: TRBJ2-1; CDR3 protein: CASSSGTGYNEQFF; CDR3 DNA: TGTGCTAGCAGCTCGGGGACAGGGTATAATGAGCAGTTCTTC
clone size: few; D gene: NA; CDR3 length: 14; V gene: TRBV6-1; J gene: TRBJ2-1; CDR3 protein: CASSSDLPYNEQFF; CDR3 DNA: TGTGCCAGCAGTTCGGACCTCCCCTACAATGAGCAGTTCTTC
clone size: NA; D gene: NA; CDR3 length: 15; V gene: TRBV5-1; J gene: TRBJ2-7; CDR3 protein: CASSWGQEVPNEQYF; CDR3 DNA: TGCGCCAGCAGCTGGGGGCAGGAGGTCCCTAACGAGCAGTACTTC
clone size: NA; D gene: NA; CDR3 length: 17; V gene: TRBV19; J gene: TRBJ1-5; CDR3 protein: CASSIDPRPLRNQPQHF; CDR3 DNA: TGTGCCAGTAGTATAGATCCAAGACCGCTGCGCAATCAGCCCCAGCATTTT
clone size: few; D gene: TRBD2; CDR3 length: 16; V gene: TRBV6-1; J gene: TRBJ2-7; CDR3 protein: CASRPWCGRGTYEQYF; CDR3 DNA: TGTGCCAGCAGGCCCTGGTGCGGGAGAGGCACTTACGAGCAGTACTTC
clone size: many; D gene: NA; CDR3 length: 15; V gene: TRBV18; J gene: TRBJ2-2; CDR3 protein: CASSLTGGNTGELFF; CDR3 DNA: TGTGCCAGCTCCCTGACAGGCGGTAACACCGGGGAGCTGTTTTTT
clone size: many; D gene: NA; CDR3 length: 16; V gene: TRBV6-2/TRBV6-3; J gene: TRBJ1-2; CDR3 protein: CASSYSGGVTMRGYTF; CDR3 DNA: TGTGCCAGCAGTTACTCAGGAGGGGTTACCATGAGAGGCTACACCTTC
clone size: NA; D gene: TRBD2; CDR3 length: 17; V gene: TRBV6-1; J gene: TRBJ2-7; CDR3 protein: CASTLSLAGGSSYEQYF; CDR3 DNA: TGTGCCAGTACCCTTAGTCTAGCGGGAGGGAGCTCCTACGAGCAGTACTTC
clone size: many; D gene: NA; CDR3 length: 14; V gene: TRBV2; J gene: TRBJ1-5; CDR3 protein: CASSQDKGNQPQHF; CDR3 DNA: TGTGCCAGCAGCCAGGACAAAGGCAATCAGCCCCAGCATTTT
clone size: NA; D gene: TRBD2; CDR3 length: 17; V gene: TRBV5-1; J gene: TRBJ2-7; CDR3 protein: CASSLVPRLAGSDEQYF; CDR3 DNA: TGCGCCAGCAGCTTGGTTCCCCGACTAGCGGGATCGGACGAGCAGTACTTC
clone size: many; D gene: NA; CDR3 length: 15; V gene: TRBV5-1; J gene: TRBJ2-6; CDR3 protein: CASGGGGSGANVLTF; CDR3 DNA: TGCGCCAGTGGTGGAGGGGGCTCTGGGGCCAACGTCCTGACTTTC
clone size: many; D gene: NA; CDR3 length: 8; V gene: TRBV20-1; J gene: TRBJ1-1; CDR3 protein: CSVPGAFF; CDR3 DNA: TGCAGTGTCCCGGGAGCTTTCTTT
clone size: many; D gene: TRBD2; CDR3 length: 16; V gene: TRBV12-3/TRBV12-4; J gene: TRBJ2-1; CDR3 protein: CASSWGGGSTYNEQFF; CDR3 DNA: TGTGCCAGCAGTTGGGGTGGCGGGAGTACGTACAATGAGCAGTTCTTC
clone size: once; D gene: NA; CDR3 length: 18; V gene: TRBV11-2; J gene: TRBJ2-5; CDR3 protein: CASSFLSRGFQRRENKYF; CDR3 DNA: TGTGCCAGCAGCTTCCTATCTCGCGGCTTCCAAAGGAGGGAGAACAAGTACTTC
clone size: many; D gene: NA; CDR3 length: 14; V gene: TRBV11-2; J gene: TRBJ2-2; CDR3 protein: CASSLQRITGELFF; CDR3 DNA: TGTGCCAGCAGCTTACAGAGGATCACCGGGGAGCTGTTTTTT
clone size: many; D gene: NA; CDR3 length: 15; V gene: TRBV10-3; J gene: TRBJ1-2; CDR3 protein: CAISPGEGANYGYTF; CDR3 DNA: TGTGCCATCAGCCCCGGCGAAGGGGCTAACTATGGCTACACCTTC
clone size: many; D gene: NA; CDR3 length: 14; V gene: TRBV24-1; J gene: TRBJ2-3; CDR3 protein: CATSGSISTDTQYF; CDR3 DNA: TGTGCCACCAGTGGGTCCATTTCCACAGATACGCAGTATTTT
clone size: many; D gene: TRBD1; CDR3 length: 15; V gene: TRBV18; J gene: TRBJ1-6; CDR3 protein: CASSPMDRGGSPLHF; CDR3 DNA: TGTGCCAGCTCTCCTATGGACAGGGGCGGTTCACCCCTCCACTTT
clone size: many; D gene: TRBD1; CDR3 length: 16; V gene: TRBV6-6; J gene: TRBJ2-7; CDR3 protein: CASSYWAGGRSGEQYF; CDR3 DNA: TGTGCCAGCAGTTACTGGGCAGGGGGAAGATCGGGGGAGCAGTACTTC